This TCR beta chain was recorded in a study of blood T cells in healthy people across ages. General observations from the study: Estimated diversity, derived from one million T cells, was regarded as an underestimate. In the absence of known donor CMV status, changes in expanded clonotypes were possibly confounded.

Trimming cost V 0 bases and J 5 bases, with 19 bases left between them. The CDR3 totals 17 residues. CDR1 is LGHDT and CDR2 is YNNKEL in the germline V gene (reference sequence). The donors, aged about 6 to 90, were healthy Caucasians from Russia. This clonotype was detected only a few times. Its matching antigen is unknown. A sample-barcoded 5' primer and a J-beta primer mix were used in a second PCR of about 7 to 12 cycles. TCRdb analysed the 5' RACE reads with MiXCR anew, one entry per CDR3 protein. The profile shows about a million distinct CDR3 sequences, 51% of them singletons. This TCR was recovered from a woman in her fifties or sixties in good health. This rearrangement joins TRBV3-1 to TRBJ2-5, with D perhaps matching TRBD1 or TRBD2 (5 bases each). The sample taken for sequencing was blood. The CDR3 DNA sequence: TGTGCCAGCAGCCAAGAGAGGAGCTCAGGGAGAGGGGAGACCCAGTACTTC. This translates into CASSQERSSGRGETQYF.